This T cell receptor beta chain came from a study of CD8+CD57+ T cells in acquired aplastic anemia. General study findings and limits: Patients and controls shared twenty-nine CD8+ CDR3 sequences.

On this clonotype itself: Its antigen is not known.

Profiles of TCR beta VDJ and CDR3 were generated from a genomic DNA template. TCRdb recomputed calls from the reads with MiXCR, one row per CDR3 protein. The table includes 80,000 to 100,000 distinct CDR3 sequences, roughly two thirds detected once. All patients picked for sequencing had shown, by flow cytometry, an expansion of CD8+CD57+ cells. None of the patients had been given any therapy when their blood was sampled. This TCR derives from a human donor with aplastic anemia. Sequencing input: sorted CD4+, CD8+, or CD8+CD57+ T cells (not recorded which) from PBMCs.

This CDR3 is CASSEVFDWTYEQYF. CDR3 bases: TGTGCCAGCAGTGAGGTTTTTGACTGGACCTACGAGCAGTACTTC. V usage is TRBV2 and J usage is TRBJ2-7; D is unresolved. Trimming took 3 bases from V and 2 from J, leaving 14 bases between them. This CDR3 spans 15 amino acids. Germline V gives CDR1 SNHLY, CDR2 FYNNEI.